This T cell receptor beta chain was recovered during a study of blood T cell dynamics during melanoma immunotherapy. Looking at the study overall: Metastatic melanoma patients received first-line pembrolizumab or nivolumab plus ipilimumab.

Assay: immunoSEQ multiplex PCR; the TCRdb copy retains only in-frame clones and omits some. The data show 9,000 to 13,000 clones, about 80% seen once. The V and J ends lost 3 bases and 2 bases respectively, with 9 bases between them. The CDR3 has 14 residues. Germline V gives CDR1 SEHNR, CDR2 FQNEAQ (reference sequence). Time point here: week 3, after first cycle of checkpoint inhibitor. Patients had no prior systemic cancer treatment, immunosuppressants or other active cancers. The receptor comes from a human donor with melanoma. The rearrangement joins TRBV7-9 to TRBJ2-3; D might be TRBD2 (6 bases). The material sequenced was blood, taken from a patient treated with checkpoint blockade. The CDR3 region is CASSFRDFTDTQYF. CDR3 nucleotide sequence: TGTGCCAGCAGCTTTAGGGACTTCACAGATACGCAGTATTTT. The full variable domain, rest sourced from reference TRBV7-9 and TRBJ2-3, is DTGVSQNPRHKITKRGQNVTFRCDPISEHNRLYWYRQTLGQGPEFLTYFQNEAQLEKSRLLSDRFSAERPKGSFSTLEIQRTEQGDSAMYLCASSFRDFTDTQYFGPGTRLTVL.